Listed below are T cell receptor beta chains from one sample, sequenced in a study of blood T cell repertoires in COVID-19. Produced via immunoSEQ multiplex PCR; TCRdb's table is partial and in-frame only. This sample yields about 220,000 clones, of which 80% to 85% are seen a single time; roughly 5% belongs to the top ten. Source material: peripheral blood. The receptors were sampled from a woman in her sixties who had recovered from COVID-19. CDR3s include the opening cysteine and the closing phenylalanine or tryptophan. Each record gives: CDR3 length, J gene, clone size, D gene, V gene, CDR3 protein, CDR3 DNA. A D gene is named only where the DNA matches it firmly. A clone size is listed for some rows: how often the clone was seen (once, few, many), or a class if it is expanded.

cdr3_length: 17
j_call: TRBJ1-6
clone_size: .
d_call: .
v_call: TRBV5-5
cdr3_aa: CASSAGGAVIRGSPLHF
cdr3_nt: TGTGCCAGCAGCGCCGGCGGCGCTGTCATCCGTGGTTCACCCCTCCACTTT

cdr3_length: 15
j_call: TRBJ2-3
clone_size: .
d_call: TRBD2
v_call: TRBV5-5
cdr3_aa: CASSLNRGVSDTQYF
cdr3_nt: TGTGCCAGCAGCTTGAATCGGGGGGTCTCAGATACGCAGTATTTT

cdr3_length: 17
j_call: TRBJ2-7
clone_size: .
d_call: TRBD1
v_call: TRBV24-1
cdr3_aa: CATSRGGRDRVPYEQYF
cdr3_nt: TGTGCCACCAGTCGGGGCGGCCGGGACAGGGTACCCTACGAGCAGTACTTC

cdr3_length: 16
j_call: TRBJ2-6
clone_size: once
d_call: TRBD1
v_call: TRBV19
cdr3_aa: CASGQGKFSGANVLTF
cdr3_nt: TGTGCCAGTGGACAGGGGAAATTCTCTGGGGCCAACGTCCTGACTTTC

cdr3_length: 15
j_call: TRBJ2-7
clone_size: once
d_call: .
v_call: TRBV7-8
cdr3_aa: CASSLGVIPTYEQYF
cdr3_nt: TGTGCCAGCAGCTTAGGAGTAATCCCGACCTACGAGCAGTACTTC

cdr3_length: 15
j_call: TRBJ1-6
clone_size: once
d_call: TRBD1
v_call: TRBV4-2
cdr3_aa: CASSQESRGHSPLHF
cdr3_nt: TGTGCCAGCAGCCAAGAGTCCAGGGGGCATTCACCCCTCCACTTT

cdr3_length: 14
j_call: TRBJ2-7
clone_size: .
d_call: TRBD1
v_call: TRBV5-6
cdr3_aa: CASSFGQGFLEQYF
cdr3_nt: TGTGCCAGCAGCTTCGGACAGGGGTTTCTCGAGCAGTACTTC

cdr3_length: 16
j_call: TRBJ1-5
clone_size: .
d_call: .
v_call: TRBV7-2
cdr3_aa: CASSLGGGYSNQPQHF
cdr3_nt: TGTGCCAGCAGCTTAGGTGGAGGGTACAGCAATCAGCCCCAACATTTT

cdr3_length: 15
j_call: TRBJ2-3
clone_size: .
d_call: TRBD2
v_call: TRBV6-2/TRBV6-3
cdr3_aa: CASSYPTSGIDTQYF
cdr3_nt: TGTGCCAGCAGTTATCCCACTAGCGGTATAGATACGCAGTATTTT

cdr3_length: 11
j_call: TRBJ2-7
clone_size: .
d_call: .
v_call: TRBV20-1
cdr3_aa: CSASAPFEQYF
cdr3_nt: TGCAGTGCTAGTGCTCCCTTCGAGCAGTACTTC

cdr3_length: 22
j_call: TRBJ2-1
clone_size: .
d_call: TRBD2
v_call: TRBV4-1
cdr3_aa: CASSQDGGPLGGLAGGNNEQFF
cdr3_nt: TGCGCCAGCAGCCAAGATGGGGGCCCCTTGGGGGGCTTAGCGGGGGGAAACAATGAGCAGTTCTTC

cdr3_length: 14
j_call: TRBJ1-2
clone_size: .
d_call: .
v_call: TRBV11-2
cdr3_aa: CASSLDLGLYGYTF
cdr3_nt: TGTGCCAGCAGCTTAGATCTGGGGCTCTATGGCTACACCTTC

cdr3_length: 13
j_call: TRBJ1-2
clone_size: .
d_call: .
v_call: TRBV7-9
cdr3_aa: CASSLDIVYGYTF
cdr3_nt: TGTGCCAGCAGCCTGGACATAGTCTATGGCTACACCTTC

cdr3_length: 17
j_call: TRBJ2-5
clone_size: .
d_call: TRBD2
v_call: TRBV11-2
cdr3_aa: CASSLDRVGGIQETQYF
cdr3_nt: TGTGCCAGCAGCTTAGATCGGGTGGGGGGGATCCAAGAGACCCAGTACTTC

cdr3_length: 14
j_call: TRBJ2-5
clone_size: .
d_call: TRBD1
v_call: TRBV2
cdr3_aa: CASSRTGGLETQYF
cdr3_nt: TGTGCCAGCAGTCGGACAGGGGGCTTGGAGACCCAGTACTTC

cdr3_length: 15
j_call: TRBJ2-2
clone_size: .
d_call: .
v_call: TRBV5-1
cdr3_aa: CASSLQQGGTGELFF
cdr3_nt: TGCGCCAGCAGCTTGCAACAGGGCGGGACCGGGGAGCTGTTTTTT

cdr3_length: 14
j_call: TRBJ1-5
clone_size: .
d_call: TRBD1
v_call: TRBV2
cdr3_aa: CASMGGQGSQPQHF
cdr3_nt: TGTGCCAGCATGGGGGGACAGGGTAGTCAGCCCCAGCATTTT

cdr3_length: 18
j_call: TRBJ2-3
clone_size: .
d_call: TRBD2
v_call: TRBV4-2
cdr3_aa: CASSLGRLASGSTDTQYF
cdr3_nt: TGTGCCAGCAGCCTCGGACGCCTGGCTAGCGGAAGCACAGATACGCAGTATTTT

cdr3_length: 14
j_call: TRBJ2-7
clone_size: .
d_call: TRBD1
v_call: TRBV5-1
cdr3_aa: CASSLAGGSYEQYF
cdr3_nt: TGCGCCAGCAGCTTAGCAGGGGGATCCTACGAGCAGTACTTC

cdr3_length: 15
j_call: TRBJ2-3
clone_size: .
d_call: .
v_call: TRBV5-4
cdr3_aa: CASSLGGKSTDTQYF
cdr3_nt: TGTGCCAGCAGCTTGGGTGGCAAAAGCACAGATACGCAGTATTTT

cdr3_length: 13
j_call: TRBJ1-1
clone_size: .
d_call: .
v_call: TRBV11-2
cdr3_aa: CASSLIEGTEAFF
cdr3_nt: TGTGCCAGCAGCTTAATTGAGGGCACTGAAGCTTTCTTT

cdr3_length: 13
j_call: TRBJ2-5
clone_size: .
d_call: .
v_call: TRBV9
cdr3_aa: CASSAGLSETQYF
cdr3_nt: TGTGCCAGCAGCGCCGGACTAAGCGAGACCCAGTACTTC